Listed here are 19 T cell receptor beta chains from one sample, sequenced in a study of regulatory and conventional T cells in breast cancer. In TCRdb, the PCR reads were re-called with MiXCR into one record per CDR3 protein. This table holds under 20,000 distinct CDR3 sequences, more than 30% found once. The sequenced sample was conventional T cells from blood. The receptors stem from a female donor in good health.

This clonotype ranks as medium-sized (0.01 to 0.1%). The V and J genes are TRBV21-1 and TRBJ1-6; the DNA was not compared with TRBD1, the D call given in the table. TRBV21-1 is designated a pseudogene. The CDR3 length is 17 residues. The CDR3 nucleotides read TGTGCCAGCAGCAAAAAAGAAAGACAGTGGTTGGGTTCACCCCTCCACTTT. It encodes CASSKKERQWLGSPLHF.

This clonotype was seen a few times. V usage is TRBV7-3 and J usage is TRBJ2-3; 14 nucleotides agree with TRBD2. CDR1 and CDR2 from the germline V gene are SGHTA and FQGTGA. With V trimmed by 4 bases and J by 4 bases, 7 bases remained unmatched. This CDR3 is 17 amino acids long. The CDR3 region has the DNA TGTGCCAGCAGCTCGTCCGGACTAGCGGGAGGCCCAGATACGCAGTATTTT. Its translation is CASSSSGLAGGPDTQYF. The full variable domain, rest sourced from reference TRBV7-3 and TRBJ2-3, is GAGVSQTPSNKVTEKGKYVELRCDPISGHTALYWYRQSLGQGPEFLIYFQGTGAADDSGLPNDRFFAVRPEGSVSTLKIQRTERGDSAVYLCASSSSGLAGGPDTQYFGPGTRLTVL.

About this clonotype: At one end the junction does not follow the germline gene, possibly because of a read error. The rearrangement links TRBV7-9 to TRBJ1-6; D remains ambiguous. Germline V gene lookup returns CDR1 SEHNR and CDR2 FQNEAQ (reference sequence). This CDR3 is built from 16 residues. The CDR3 spells CASSQDKGSGGSPPHF. The CDR3 nucleotides read TGCGCCAGCAGCCAAGATAAAGGGTCCGGTGGTTCACCCCCCCACTTT.

There are many counts of this clonotype. The chain's CDR3 is CASSQETSGGGGEQFF. The CDR3, as DNA: TGTGCCAGCAGCCAGGAGACTAGCGGGGGTGGAGGTGAGCAGTTCTTC. The V gene is TRBV4-2, the J gene TRBJ2-1, with TRBD2 matching 12 bases. V lost 3 bases, J lost 9 bases, and 9 bases stayed unmatched. The CDR3 extends over 16 amino acids. The germline V gene encodes CDR1 LGHNA and CDR2 YNFKEQ.

This clonotype ranks as medium-sized (0.01 to 0.1%). The chain carries TRBV11-2 and TRBJ2-1, with TRBD2 matching over 14 bases. The germline gives CDR1 SGHAT, CDR2 FQNNGV. The CDR3 has 15 residues. Losses at the gene ends were 6 bases for V and 7 bases for J; bases not matched to a gene: 5. In DNA form, the CDR3 reads TGTGCCAGCAGACCGGGACTAGCGGGAGCGAATGAGCAGTTCTTC. Translating it yields CASRPGLAGANEQFF.

The V call is TRBV7-9, the J call TRBJ2-1; weak D call: TRBD2 (6 bases). The CDR3 loop spans 18 amino acids. Looked up from germline, CDR1 is SEHNR and CDR2 is FQNEAQ (reference sequence). Trimming shortened V by 0 bases and J by 7 bases, and 22 bases separated the two germline ends. This CDR3 is CASSLASPRDWSRNEQFF. CDR3 DNA: TGTGCCAGCAGCTTAGCAAGCCCGCGGGACTGGTCAAGAAATGAGCAGTTCTTC. The whole variable domain, remainder taken from reference TRBV7-9 and TRBJ2-1, is DTGVSQNPRHKITKRGQNVTFRCDPISEHNRLYWYRQTLGQGPEFLTYFQNEAQLEKSRLLSDRFSAERPKGSFSTLEIQRTEQGDSAMYLCASSLASPRDWSRNEQFFGPGTRLTVL.

The rearrangement uses TRBV7-8 and TRBJ2-4, with D possibly being TRBD1 or TRBD2 (6 bases each). Germline CDR1 is SGHVS and CDR2 is FQNEAQ. Deletions cut 5 bases from V and 9 bases from J, with 14 bases between. The CDR3 runs to 13 residues. The CDR3 spells CASSPNKGGIQYF. In DNA, the CDR3 is TGTGCCAGCAGCCCAAATAAGGGGGGCATTCAGTACTTC.

The J gene is TRBJ1-2, the V gene TRBV20-1, with 11 bases lining up with TRBD1. CDR1 DFQATT and CDR2 SNEGSKA come from the germline V gene (reference sequence). This CDR3 is built from 11 residues. Unmatched junction bases numbered 3, after V lost 4 bases and J lost 11 bases. Written as DNA, the CDR3 is TGCAGTGCTAAACGGGACAGGGGGTACACCTTC. This sequence encodes CSAKRDRGYTF.

This clonotype has only a few counts. The chain joins TRBV5-1 to TRBJ2-7, with TRBD1 as a possible D gene (6 bases). Trimming stripped 0 bases from V and 1 base from J, with 17 bases between. This CDR3 region has 17 residues. Germline loops: CDR1 SGHRS, CDR2 YFSETQ. The CDR3 region is CASSLVPGVSSSYEQYF. CDR3 coding DNA: TGCGCCAGCAGCTTGGTTCCAGGGGTAAGCAGTTCCTACGAGCAGTACTTC.

This clonotype was found a few times. The rearrangement uses TRBV6-4 and TRBJ2-1, with 8 bases matching TRBD2. Germline V CDR1 and CDR2: MRHNA, SNTAGT. J was trimmed by 5 bases and V by 10 bases; bases with no gene match: 16. CDR3 length equals 16 residues. The CDR3, as DNA: TGTGCCACGAGACGAGGGGGTAGCGGGGTCGACAATGAGCAGTTCTTC. It encodes CATRRGGSGVDNEQFF.

The table lists this clonotype with a few counts. The V and J genes are TRBV28 and TRBJ1-6, with 7 bases matching TRBD1. Germline-derived CDR1 and CDR2 are MDHEN and SYDVKM. This CDR3 is 19 amino acids long. J lost 0 bases, V lost 1 base, and 9 bases had no gene match. The CDR3 sequence: CASSLSGQKISSYNSPLHF. CDR3 in DNA: TGTGCCAGCAGTTTATCGGGACAGAAAATTAGCTCCTATAATTCACCCCTCCACTTT.

This clonotype is medium-sized by share. The chain combines TRBV20-1 with TRBJ1-2; unclear D gene. The germline CDR1 and CDR2 sequences are DFQATT and SNEGSKA (reference sequence). The V and J ends lost 2 bases and 7 bases respectively, with 8 bases between them. The length of the CDR3 is 11 residues. As DNA, the CDR3 is TGCAGTGCTAGAACGAGAGGTGGCTACACCTTC. The encoded protein is CSARTRGGYTF.

Concerning this clonotype: This could be a read error, since a much larger clone is one nucleotide away. The rearrangement links TRBV7-8 to TRBJ2-1; possible D gene TRBD2, 7 bases. CDR1 is SGHVS, CDR2 FQNEAQ, per germline. This CDR3 spans 13 amino acids. The CDR3 reads CASSFAGAASLVF. Written as DNA, the CDR3 is TGTGCCAGCAGCTTCGCGGGGGCGGCTTCCCTGGTCTTC.

The rearrangement uses TRBV20-1 and TRBJ2-5; D may correspond to TRBD1 or TRBD2 (6 bases each). CDR3 length: 12 residues. The germline CDR1 and CDR2 sequences are DFQATT and SNEGSKA (reference sequence). V was shortened by 5 bases and J by 2 bases, with 9 bases between the two germline ends. The CDR3 reads CSARGPQETQYF. CDR3 nucleotide sequence: TGCAGTGCTCGGGGGCCACAAGAGACCCAGTACTTC.

This clonotype is medium-sized. The V and J genes are TRBV13 and TRBJ2-1; the match to TRBD2 covers 7 bases. Trimming at V came to 4 bases and at J to 12 bases, leaving 15 bases not matched to a gene. Germline CDR1 PRHDT, CDR2 FYEKMQ (reference sequence). CDR3 length equals 15 residues. The CDR3 spells CASSSGGDLGTWQFF. The CDR3 nucleotides read TGTGCCAGCAGCTCTGGGGGGGATCTTGGTACATGGCAGTTCTTC.

With regard to this clonotype: At one of its ends the junction is not consistent with the germline gene, which may arise from a read error. CDR3 nucleotides: TGTACCAGCAGCTTAGATGAGGGGTGGAACACTGAAGCTTTCTTT. It yields the protein CTSSLDEGWNTEAFF. This chain joins TRBV7-9 and TRBJ1-1; TRBD1 is a possible D gene (5 bases). CDR1 is SEHNR and CDR2 is FQNEAQ in the germline V gene (reference sequence). CDR3 size: 15 residues.

The J gene is TRBJ2-3, the V gene TRBV27; D unresolved. V shed 3 bases and J shed 0 bases, with 4 bases lying between them. CDR1 is MNHEY, CDR2 SMNVEV, per germline (reference sequence). This CDR3 spans 13 amino acids. The chain's CDR3 is CASSFASTDTQYF. CDR3 DNA: TGTGCCAGCAGTTTTGCGAGCACAGATACGCAGTATTTT.

The chain joins TRBV10-2 to TRBJ1-2; TRBD1 might be the D (5 bases). CDR3 length: 14 residues. The germline V gene has CDR1 WSHSY and CDR2 SAAADI. V gave up 3 bases and J gave up 0 bases, with 8 bases separating them. This CDR3 reads CASSERGANYGYTF. The CDR3 DNA follows: TGCGCCAGCAGTGAACGGGGGGCTAACTATGGCTACACCTTC.

There are a few counts of this clonotype. The chain combines TRBV5-1 with TRBJ2-1; possible D gene TRBD2, 6 bases. V lost 0 bases, J lost 4 bases, and 11 bases lay in between. This CDR3 region has 15 residues. Per the germline V gene, CDR1 is SGHRS and CDR2 is YFSETQ. The CDR3 spells CASSLDGSEYNEQFF. Written as DNA, the CDR3 is TGCGCCAGCAGCTTGGACGGGAGTGAGTACAATGAGCAGTTCTTC.